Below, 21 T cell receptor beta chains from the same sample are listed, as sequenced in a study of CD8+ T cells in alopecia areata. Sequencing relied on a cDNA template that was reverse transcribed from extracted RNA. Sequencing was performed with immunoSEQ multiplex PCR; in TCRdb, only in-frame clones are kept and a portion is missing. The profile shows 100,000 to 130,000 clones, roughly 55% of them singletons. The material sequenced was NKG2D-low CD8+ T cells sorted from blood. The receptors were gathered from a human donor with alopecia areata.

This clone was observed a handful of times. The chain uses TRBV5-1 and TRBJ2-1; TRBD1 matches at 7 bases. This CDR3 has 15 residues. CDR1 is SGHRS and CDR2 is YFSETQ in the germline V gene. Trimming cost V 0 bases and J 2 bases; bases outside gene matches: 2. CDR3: CASSLGGGPYNEQFF. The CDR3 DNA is TGCGCCAGCAGCTTGGGAGGGGGCCCCTACAATGAGCAGTTCTTC.

The CDR3 nucleotides are TGCGCCAGCAGCCAAGGGGACAGGGGGAATCAGCCCCAGCATTTT. It encodes CASSQGDRGNQPQHF. This chain connects TRBV4-1 to TRBJ1-5, with 11 bases lining up with TRBD1. This CDR3 spans 15 amino acids. V lost 1 base, J lost 4 bases, and 0 bases stayed unmatched. Germline-derived CDR1 and CDR2 are MGHRA and YSYEKL.

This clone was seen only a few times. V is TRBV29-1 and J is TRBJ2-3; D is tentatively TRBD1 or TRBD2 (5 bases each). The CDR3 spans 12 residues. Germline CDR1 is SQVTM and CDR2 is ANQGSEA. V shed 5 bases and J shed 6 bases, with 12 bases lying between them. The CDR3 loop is CSVPGRHDTQYF. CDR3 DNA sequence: TGCAGCGTTCCGGGACGGCACGATACGCAGTATTTT.

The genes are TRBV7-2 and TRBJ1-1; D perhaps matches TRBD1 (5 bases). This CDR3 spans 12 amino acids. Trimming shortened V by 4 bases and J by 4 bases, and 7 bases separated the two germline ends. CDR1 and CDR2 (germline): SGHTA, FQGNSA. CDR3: CASSWGSTEAFF. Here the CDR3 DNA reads TGTGCCAGCAGCTGGGGGAGCACTGAAGCTTTCTTT.

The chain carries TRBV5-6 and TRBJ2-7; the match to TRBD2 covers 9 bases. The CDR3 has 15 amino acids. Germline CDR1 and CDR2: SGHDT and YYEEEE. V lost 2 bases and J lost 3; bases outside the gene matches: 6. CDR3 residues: CASSFGLAGNYEQYF. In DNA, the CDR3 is TGTGCCAGCAGCTTCGGTCTAGCGGGGAACTACGAGCAGTACTTC.

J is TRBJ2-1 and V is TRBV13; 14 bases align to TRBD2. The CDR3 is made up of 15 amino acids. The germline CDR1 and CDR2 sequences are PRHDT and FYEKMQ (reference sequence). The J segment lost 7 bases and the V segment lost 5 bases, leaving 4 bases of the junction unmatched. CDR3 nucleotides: TGTGCCAGCAGCGAGGGACTAGCGGGAGAGAATGAGCAGTTCTTC. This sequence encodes CASSEGLAGENEQFF.

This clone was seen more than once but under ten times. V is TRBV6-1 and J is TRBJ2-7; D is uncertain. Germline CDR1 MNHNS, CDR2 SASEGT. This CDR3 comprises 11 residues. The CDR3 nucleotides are TGTGGGACCAGGAGCTCCTACGAGCAGTACTTC. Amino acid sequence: CGTRSSYEQYF.

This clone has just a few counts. CDR3 nucleotide sequence: TGCGCCAGCAGCCAAAGTTCCGGGAATTACAATGAGCAGTTCTTC. It yields the protein CASSQSSGNYNEQFF. The chain couples TRBV4-1 to TRBJ2-1; tentatively, D is TRBD2 (5 bases). The V gene lost 2 bases and the J gene lost 4 bases, with 12 bases spanning the gap. The CDR3 runs to 15 residues. Germline V gene data show CDR1 as MGHRA and CDR2 as YSYEKL.

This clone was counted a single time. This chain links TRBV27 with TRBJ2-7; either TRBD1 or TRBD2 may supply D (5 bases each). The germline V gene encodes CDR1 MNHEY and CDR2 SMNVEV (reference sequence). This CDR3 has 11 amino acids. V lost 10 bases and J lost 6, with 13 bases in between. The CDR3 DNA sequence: TGTGCCACAGAGAGGGGTCGCGAGCAGTACTTC. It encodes CATERGREQYF.

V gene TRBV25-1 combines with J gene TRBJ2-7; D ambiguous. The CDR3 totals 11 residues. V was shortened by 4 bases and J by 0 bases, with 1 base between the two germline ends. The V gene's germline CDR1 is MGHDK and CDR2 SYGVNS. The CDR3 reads CASSASYEQYF. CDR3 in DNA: TGTGCCAGCAGTGCCTCCTACGAGCAGTACTTC.

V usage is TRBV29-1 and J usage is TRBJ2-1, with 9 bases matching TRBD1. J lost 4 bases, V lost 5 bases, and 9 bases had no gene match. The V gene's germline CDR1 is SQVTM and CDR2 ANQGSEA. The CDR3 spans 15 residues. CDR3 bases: TGCAGCGTTCTCTCCAGGACAGGGGCTTACAATGAGCAGTTCTTC. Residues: CSVLSRTGAYNEQFF.

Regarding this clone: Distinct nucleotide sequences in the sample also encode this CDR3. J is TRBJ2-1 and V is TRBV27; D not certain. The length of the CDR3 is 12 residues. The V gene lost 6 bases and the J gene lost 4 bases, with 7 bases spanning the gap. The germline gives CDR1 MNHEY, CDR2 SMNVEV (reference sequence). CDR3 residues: CASRAGYNEQFF. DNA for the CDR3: TGTGCCAGCAGGGCAGGTTACAATGAGCAGTTCTTC.

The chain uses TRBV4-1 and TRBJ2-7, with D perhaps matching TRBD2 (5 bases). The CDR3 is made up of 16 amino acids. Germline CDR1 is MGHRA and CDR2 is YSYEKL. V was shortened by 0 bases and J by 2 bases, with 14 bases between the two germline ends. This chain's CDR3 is CASSQELGSTTYEQYF. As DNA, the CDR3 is TGCGCCAGCAGCCAAGAGTTAGGGAGCACCACCTACGAGCAGTACTTC.

The CDR3 region is CASSYGGYGYTF. CDR3 coding DNA: TGTGCCAGCAGTTACGGGGGCTATGGCTACACCTTC. V gene TRBV6-5 combines with J gene TRBJ1-2; weak D call: TRBD1 (5 bases). CDR3 size: 12 residues. Looked up from germline, CDR1 is MNHEY and CDR2 is SVGAGI. V lost 2 bases and J lost 4, with 5 bases in between.

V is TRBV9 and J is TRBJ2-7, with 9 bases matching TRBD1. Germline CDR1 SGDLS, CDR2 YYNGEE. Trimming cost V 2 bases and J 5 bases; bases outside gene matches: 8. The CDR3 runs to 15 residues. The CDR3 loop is CASSVSGTGIHEQYF. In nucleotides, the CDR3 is TGTGCCAGCAGCGTGTCCGGGACAGGGATCCACGAGCAGTACTTC.

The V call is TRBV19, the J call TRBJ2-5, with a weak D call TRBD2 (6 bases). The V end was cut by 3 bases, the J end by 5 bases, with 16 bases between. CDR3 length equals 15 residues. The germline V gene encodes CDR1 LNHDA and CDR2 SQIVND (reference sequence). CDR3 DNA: TGTGCCAGTAGTATTGCGGGGTCGCCGACGGAGACCCAGTACTTC. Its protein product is CASSIAGSPTETQYF.

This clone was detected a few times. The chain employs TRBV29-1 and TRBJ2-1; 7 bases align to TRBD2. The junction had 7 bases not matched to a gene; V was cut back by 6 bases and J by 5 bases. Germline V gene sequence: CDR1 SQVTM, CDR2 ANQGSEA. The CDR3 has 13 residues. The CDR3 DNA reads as TGCAGCGTCACTAGCGCGGTAGACAATGAGCAGTTCTTC. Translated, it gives CSVTSAVDNEQFF.

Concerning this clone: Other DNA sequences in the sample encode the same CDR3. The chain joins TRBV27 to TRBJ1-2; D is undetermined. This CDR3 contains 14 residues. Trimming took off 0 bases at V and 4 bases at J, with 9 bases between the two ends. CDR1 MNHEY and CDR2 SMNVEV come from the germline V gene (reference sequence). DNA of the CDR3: TGTGCCAGCAGTTTATCCGGGCTAGGCTATGGCTACACCTTC. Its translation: CASSLSGLGYGYTF.

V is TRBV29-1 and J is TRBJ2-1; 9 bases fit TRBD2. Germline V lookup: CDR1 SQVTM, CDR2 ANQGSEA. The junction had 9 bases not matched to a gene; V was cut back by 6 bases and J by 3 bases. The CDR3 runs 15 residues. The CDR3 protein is CSVLLSGRIYNEQFF. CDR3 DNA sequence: TGCAGCGTCCTCCTTAGCGGGAGAATCTACAATGAGCAGTTCTTC.

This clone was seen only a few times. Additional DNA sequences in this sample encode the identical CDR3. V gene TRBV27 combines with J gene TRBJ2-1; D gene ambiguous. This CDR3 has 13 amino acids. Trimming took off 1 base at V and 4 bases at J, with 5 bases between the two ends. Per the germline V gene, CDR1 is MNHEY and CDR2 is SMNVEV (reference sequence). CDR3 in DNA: TGTGCCAGCAGTTTATTCAGTTACAATGAGCAGTTCTTC. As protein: CASSLFSYNEQFF.

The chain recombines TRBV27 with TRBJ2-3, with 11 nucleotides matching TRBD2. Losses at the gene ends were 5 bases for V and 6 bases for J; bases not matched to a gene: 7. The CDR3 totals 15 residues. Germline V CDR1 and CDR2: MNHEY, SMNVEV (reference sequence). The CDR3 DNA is TGTGCCAGCAGTCCCTTAGCGGGAGGGGGGGATACGCAGTATTTT. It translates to CASSPLAGGGDTQYF.